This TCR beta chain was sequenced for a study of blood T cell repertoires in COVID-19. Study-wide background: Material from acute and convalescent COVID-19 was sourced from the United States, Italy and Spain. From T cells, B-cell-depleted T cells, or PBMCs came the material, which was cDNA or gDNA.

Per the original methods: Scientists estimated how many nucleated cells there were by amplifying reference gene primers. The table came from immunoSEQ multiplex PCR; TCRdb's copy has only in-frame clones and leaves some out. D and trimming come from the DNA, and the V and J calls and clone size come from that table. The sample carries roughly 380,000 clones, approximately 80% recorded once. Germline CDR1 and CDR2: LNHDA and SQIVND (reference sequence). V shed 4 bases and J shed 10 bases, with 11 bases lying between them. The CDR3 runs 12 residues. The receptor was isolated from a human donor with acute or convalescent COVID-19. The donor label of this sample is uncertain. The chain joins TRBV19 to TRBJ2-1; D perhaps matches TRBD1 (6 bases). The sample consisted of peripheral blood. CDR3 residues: CASSNEQGEQFF. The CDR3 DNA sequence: TGTGCCAGTAGTAACGAACAGGGAGAGCAGTTCTTC.